The subject of this entry is one T cell receptor (beta chain). Germline CDR1 and CDR2: SGHTA and FQGNSA. The CDR3 extends over 13 amino acids. The V end was cut by 1 base, the J end by 4 bases, with 7 bases between. These data originate in a study of T cell changes during pregnancy in multiple sclerosis. Generated by immunoSEQ multiplex PCR, the TCRdb table keeps only in-frame clones and is missing some. The sample has tens of thousands of clones; 91% are singletons. The chain combines TRBV7-2 with TRBJ1-1; D is ambiguous. Specimen: peripheral blood, collected in the third trimester of pregnancy. The clonotype was recovered from a female donor in good health, enrolled as a control in a pregnancy study. The CDR3 loop is CASSLEKRTEAFF. The CDR3 DNA is TGTGCCAGCAGCTTAGAGAAGCGCACTGAAGCTTTCTTT.